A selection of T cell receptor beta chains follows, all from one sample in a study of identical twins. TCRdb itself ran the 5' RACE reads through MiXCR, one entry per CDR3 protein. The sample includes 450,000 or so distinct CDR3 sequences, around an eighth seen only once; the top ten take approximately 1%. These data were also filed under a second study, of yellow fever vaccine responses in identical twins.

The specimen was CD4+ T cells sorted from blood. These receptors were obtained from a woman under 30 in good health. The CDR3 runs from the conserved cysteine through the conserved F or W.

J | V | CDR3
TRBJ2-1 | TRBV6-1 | CASREGLAGGKQFF
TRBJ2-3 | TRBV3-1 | CASSQFSGRQFTDTQYF
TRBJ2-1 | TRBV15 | CATSRDGEQFF
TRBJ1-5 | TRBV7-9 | CASSRGGSNQPQHF
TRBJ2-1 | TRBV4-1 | CASSQDQGGRAFRNEQFF
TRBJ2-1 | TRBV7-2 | CASSLVSGSYNEQFF
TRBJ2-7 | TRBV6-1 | CASSRIAGGSYEQYF
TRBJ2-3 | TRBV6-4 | CASSALAGGGTQYF
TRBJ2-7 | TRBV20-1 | CSAREARTIDEQYF
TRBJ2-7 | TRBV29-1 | CSVGMGEQYF